Shown below are 10 T cell receptor beta chains from a single sample sequenced in a study of cytomegalovirus exposure and HLA in healthy donors. PCR was performed using 60 Vbeta and 13 Jbeta primers. TCRdb keeps only in-frame clones here, not all; method: immunoSEQ multiplex PCR. The table shows approximately 170,000 clones, with around 84% occurring only once. Input material: PBMCs. The origin of the receptors is a boy between 2 and 10 years old in good health and CMV-seronegative.

J is TRBJ2-2 and V is TRBV7-2; D possibly corresponds to TRBD2 (6 bases). V was clipped by 5 bases and J by 6 bases, with 16 bases between them. Germline V gene data show CDR1 as SGHTA and CDR2 as FQGNSA. The CDR3 sequence is 15 residues long. The CDR3 sequence: CASSPRRESPGELFF. The CDR3 nucleotides are TGTGCCAGCAGCCCAAGGAGGGAGAGTCCCGGGGAGCTGTTTTTT.

The V call is TRBV28, the J call TRBJ2-1, with 8 bases identical to TRBD2. The J segment lost 3 bases and the V segment lost 11 bases, leaving 6 bases of the junction unmatched. Germline V CDR1 and CDR2: MDHEN, SYDVKM. This CDR3 is built from 13 residues. CDR3 nucleotides: TGTGCCTTTTCCGGGGGGGGCTACAATGAGCAGTTCTTC. It encodes CAFSGGGYNEQFF.

V usage is TRBV6-1 and J usage is TRBJ1-5; no reliable D call. The CDR3 runs to 17 residues. V was cut by 2 bases and J by 0 bases, with 14 bases left in between. Germline-derived CDR1 and CDR2 are MNHNS and SASEGT. CDR3 sequence reads: CASSESFYGSSNQPQHF. For the CDR3, the DNA is TGTGCCAGCAGTGAATCCTTTTACGGGAGTAGCAATCAGCCCCAGCATTTT.

CDR3 in amino acids: CASSPRDFETYEQYF. CDR3 bases: TGCGCCAGCAGCCCTCGGGACTTCGAGACCTACGAGCAGTACTTC. The rearrangement joins TRBV4-1 to TRBJ2-7, with D possibly being TRBD2 (6 bases). The V end lost 4 bases, the J end lost 2 bases, and 15 bases lay between the germline ends. The CDR3 has 15 residues. Looked up from germline, CDR1 is MGHRA and CDR2 is YSYEKL.

V is TRBV2 and J is TRBJ2-7, with D maybe TRBD1 (6 bases). The CDR3 has 14 amino acids. CDR1 is SNHLY, CDR2 FYNNEI, per germline. The ends were cut back, 7 bases at V and 2 bases at J, with 15 bases in the middle. This CDR3 is CASIPGVATYEQYF. CDR3 bases: TGTGCCAGCATTCCAGGGGTGGCCACCTACGAGCAGTACTTC.

The chain links TRBV7-8 to TRBJ1-5, with TRBD1 matching 7 bases. V lost 7 bases and J lost 5; bases outside the gene matches: 11. CDR1 SGHVS and CDR2 FQNEAQ come from the germline V gene. The CDR3 has 15 residues. Written as DNA, the CDR3 is TGTGCCAGCACCCAACGACAGGGCTACGATCAGCCCCAGCATTTT. Protein sequence: CASTQRQGYDQPQHF. The whole variable domain, filled in from reference TRBV7-8 and TRBJ1-5, reads GAGVSQSPRYKVAKRGQDVALRCDPISGHVSLFWYQQALGQGPEFLTYFQNEAQLDKSGLPSDRFFAERPEGSVSTLKIQRTQQEDSAVYLCASTQRQGYDQPQHFGDGTRLSIL.

The CDR3 DNA reads TGTGCCAGCAGCTTAATCGGAGGGACCGGGGAGCTGTTTTTT. This sequence encodes CASSLIGGTGELFF. V usage is TRBV7-9 and J usage is TRBJ2-2, with a possible D match to TRBD2 (6 bases). The CDR3 extends over 14 amino acids. V was shortened by 2 bases and J by 5 bases, with 9 bases between the two germline ends. The germline CDR1 and CDR2 sequences are SEHNR and FQNEAQ (reference sequence).

The chain carries TRBV4-1 and TRBJ2-1, with 8 positions matching TRBD1. J was trimmed by 1 base and V by 4 bases; bases with no gene match: 3. Germline CDR1 MGHRA, CDR2 YSYEKL. The length of the CDR3 is 15 residues. CDR3: CASSPGQGSYNEQFF. The CDR3 nucleotides are TGCGCCAGCAGCCCTGGACAGGGTTCCTACAATGAGCAGTTCTTC.

The rearrangement uses TRBV25-1 and TRBJ2-1; D is perhaps TRBD2 (5 bases). The CDR3 covers 18 residues. Per germline, CDR1 MGHDK and CDR2 SYGVNS. Trimming pared 1 base from V and 0 bases from J, leaving 16 bases between. The CDR3 here is CASSEFVRRAPSYNEQFF. The CDR3 region has the DNA TGTGCCAGCAGTGAATTCGTTCGGCGGGCCCCCTCCTACAATGAGCAGTTCTTC. The whole variable domain, remainder taken from reference TRBV25-1 and TRBJ2-1, is EADIYQTPRYLVIGTGKKITLECSQTMGHDKMYWYQQDPGMELHLIHYSYGVNSTEKGDLSSESTVSRIRTEHFPLTLESARPSHTSQYLCASSEFVRRAPSYNEQFFGPGTRLTVL.

The table lists this clone with a count of one. V is TRBV10-3 and J is TRBJ2-4, with 11 bases lining up with TRBD1. CDR1 is ENHRY and CDR2 is SYGVKD in the germline V gene. Trimming took 11 bases from V and 9 from J; bases not matched to a gene: 12. The CDR3 has 14 amino acids. The CDR3: CAVSSWGQGGIQYF. The CDR3 region has the DNA TGTGCCGTAAGCTCCTGGGGACAGGGGGGCATTCAGTACTTC.